This T cell receptor beta chain was recorded in a study of T cells after yellow fever vaccination. For the study at large: The SMART-Seq v4 Ultra Low Input method served to prepare the low-cell-number fractions.

In its sample, this clonotype was seen many times. TCRdb ran MiXCR on the 5' RACE reads and lists one entry per CDR3 protein. The sample holds 510,000 or so distinct CDR3 sequences, over 15% seen once. The CDR3 is made up of 13 amino acids. V was cut by 7 bases and J by 7 bases, with 17 bases left in between. Germline loops: CDR1 SGHTA, CDR2 FQGNSA. The origin of this receptor is a man aged 30 to 39 who received the YFV17D yellow fever vaccine. The chain couples TRBV7-2 to TRBJ2-7; D remains unclear. Sequencing was performed on PBMCs, taken 15 days after the yellow fever booster vaccination. The CDR3 DNA follows: TGTGCCAGCAATACCGTAGGATTGGGAGAGCAGTACTTC. Its translation: CASNTVGLGEQYF.